This T cell receptor beta chain was profiled in a study of cytomegalovirus exposure and HLA in healthy donors. PCR used 60 Vbeta primers and 13 Jbeta primers. The repertoire was sequenced with immunoSEQ multiplex PCR; TCRdb's copy has only in-frame clones and lacks some. This table holds under 200,000 clones, around 77% found once. The junction had 6 bases not matched to a gene; V was cut back by 6 bases and J by 5 bases. This CDR3 spans 16 amino acids. Germline lookup yields CDR1 SNHLY and CDR2 FYNNEI. As concerns this clone: Antigen specificity is unknown.

These donors, healthy bone marrow donors, were studied. Regarding the study as a whole: About 87% or about 30% of the time was how often most TCR beta V segments were productive, according to an earlier analysis. Relative to equally common others, HLA-associated TCR beta chains showed greater clonal expansion in a later analysis.

The rearrangement joins TRBV2 to TRBJ2-2, with TRBD2 matching 13 bases. Sequenced sample: PBMCs. This TCR derives from a young woman in good health and CMV-seronegative. The CDR3 DNA reads as TGTGCCAGCAGCCATAAGACTAGCGGGGGGACCGGGGAGCTGTTTTTT. Translated: CASSHKTSGGTGELFF.